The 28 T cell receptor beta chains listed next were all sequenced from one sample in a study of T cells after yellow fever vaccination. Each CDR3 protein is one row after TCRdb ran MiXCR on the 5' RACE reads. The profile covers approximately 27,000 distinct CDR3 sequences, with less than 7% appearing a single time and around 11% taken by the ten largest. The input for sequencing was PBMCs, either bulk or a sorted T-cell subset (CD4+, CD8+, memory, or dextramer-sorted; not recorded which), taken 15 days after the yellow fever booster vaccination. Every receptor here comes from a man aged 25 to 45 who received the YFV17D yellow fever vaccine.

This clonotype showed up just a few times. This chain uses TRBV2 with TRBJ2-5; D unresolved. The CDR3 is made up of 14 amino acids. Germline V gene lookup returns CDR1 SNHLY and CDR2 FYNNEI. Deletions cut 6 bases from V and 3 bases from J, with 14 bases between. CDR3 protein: CASRTEAKKETQYF. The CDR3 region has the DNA TGTGCCAGCAGAACAGAGGCCAAGAAAGAGACCCAGTACTTC.

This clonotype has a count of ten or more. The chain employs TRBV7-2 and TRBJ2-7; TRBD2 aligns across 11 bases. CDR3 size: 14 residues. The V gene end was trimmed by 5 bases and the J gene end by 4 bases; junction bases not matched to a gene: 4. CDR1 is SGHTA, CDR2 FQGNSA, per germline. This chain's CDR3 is CASSPGLAAYEQYF. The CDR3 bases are TGTGCCAGCAGCCCGGGACTAGCGGCATACGAGCAGTACTTC.

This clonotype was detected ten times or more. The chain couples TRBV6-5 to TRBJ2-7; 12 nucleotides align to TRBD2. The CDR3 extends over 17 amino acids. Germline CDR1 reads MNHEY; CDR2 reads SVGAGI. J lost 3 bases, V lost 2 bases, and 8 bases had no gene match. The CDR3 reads CASSYDVTSGGYYEQYF. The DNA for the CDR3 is TGTGCCAGCAGTTACGATGTTACTAGCGGGGGGTACTACGAGCAGTACTTC.

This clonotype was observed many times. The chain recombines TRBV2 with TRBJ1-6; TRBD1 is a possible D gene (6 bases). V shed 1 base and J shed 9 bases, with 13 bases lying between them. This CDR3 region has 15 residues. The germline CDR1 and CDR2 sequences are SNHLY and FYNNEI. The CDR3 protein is CASSEDEGGGSPLHF. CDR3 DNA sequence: TGTGCCAGCAGTGAAGACGAAGGGGGAGGTTCACCCCTCCACTTT.

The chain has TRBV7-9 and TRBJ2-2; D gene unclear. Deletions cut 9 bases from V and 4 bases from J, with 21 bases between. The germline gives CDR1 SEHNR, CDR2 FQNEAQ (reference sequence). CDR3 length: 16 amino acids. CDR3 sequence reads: CARSPGRLGGTGELFF. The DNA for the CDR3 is TGTGCCAGGAGCCCCGGGCGCCTGGGCGGCACCGGGGAGCTGTTTTTT. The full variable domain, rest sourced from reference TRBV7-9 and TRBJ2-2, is DTGVSQNPRHKITKRGQNVTFRCDPISEHNRLYWYRQTLGQGPEFLTYFQNEAQLEKSRLLSDRFSAERPKGSFSTLEIQRTEQGDSAMYLCARSPGRLGGTGELFFGEGSRLTVL.

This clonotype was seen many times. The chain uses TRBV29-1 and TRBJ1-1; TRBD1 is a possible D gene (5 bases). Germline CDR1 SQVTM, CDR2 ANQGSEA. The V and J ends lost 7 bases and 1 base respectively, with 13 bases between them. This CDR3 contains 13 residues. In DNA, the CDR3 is TGCAGCGCCCAATGGGGGGAGAACACTGAAGCTTTCTTT. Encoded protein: CSAQWGENTEAFF.

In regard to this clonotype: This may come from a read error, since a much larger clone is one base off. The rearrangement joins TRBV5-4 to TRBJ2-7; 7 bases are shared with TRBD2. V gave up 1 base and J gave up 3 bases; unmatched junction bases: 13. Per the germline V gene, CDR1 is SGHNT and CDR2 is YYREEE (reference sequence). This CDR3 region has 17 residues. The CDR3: CASSLTGASGTYYEQYF. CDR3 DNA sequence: TGTGCCAGCAGCTTGACTGGGGCAAGCGGGACTTACTACGAGCAGTACTTC.

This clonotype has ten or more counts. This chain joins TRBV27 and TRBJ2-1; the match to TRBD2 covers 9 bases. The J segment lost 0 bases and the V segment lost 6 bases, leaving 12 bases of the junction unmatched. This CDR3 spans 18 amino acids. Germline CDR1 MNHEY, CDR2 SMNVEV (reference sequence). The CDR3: CASRRTSVTSSSYNEQFF. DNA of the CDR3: TGTGCCAGCAGACGGACTAGCGTTACTTCTAGCTCCTACAATGAGCAGTTCTTC.

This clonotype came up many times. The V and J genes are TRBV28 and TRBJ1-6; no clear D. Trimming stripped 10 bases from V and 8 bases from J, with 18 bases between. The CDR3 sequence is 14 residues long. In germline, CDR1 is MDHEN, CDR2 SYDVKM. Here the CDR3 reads CAIPSRAGDSPLHF. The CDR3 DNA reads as TGTGCCATTCCCTCGCGGGCCGGGGATTCACCCCTCCACTTT.

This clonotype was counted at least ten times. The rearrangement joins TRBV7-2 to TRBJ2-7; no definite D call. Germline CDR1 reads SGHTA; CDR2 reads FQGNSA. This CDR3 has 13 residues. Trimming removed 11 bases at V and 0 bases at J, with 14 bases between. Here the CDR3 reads CAPAFAVSYEQYF. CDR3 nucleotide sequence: TGTGCCCCGGCCTTTGCAGTCTCCTACGAGCAGTACTTC.

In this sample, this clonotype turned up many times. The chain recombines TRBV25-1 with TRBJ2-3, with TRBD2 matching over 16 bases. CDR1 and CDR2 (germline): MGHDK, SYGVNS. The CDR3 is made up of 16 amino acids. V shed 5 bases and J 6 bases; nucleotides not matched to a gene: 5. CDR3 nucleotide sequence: TGTGCCAGCAGTCTCGGGACTAGCGGGAGGGCCGATACGCAGTATTTT. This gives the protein CASSLGTSGRADTQYF.

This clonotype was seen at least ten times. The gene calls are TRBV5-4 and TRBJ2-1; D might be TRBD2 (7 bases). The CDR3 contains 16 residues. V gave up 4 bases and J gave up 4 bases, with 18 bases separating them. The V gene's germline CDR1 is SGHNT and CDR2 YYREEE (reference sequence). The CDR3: CASSPGGRGVYNEQFF. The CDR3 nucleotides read TGTGCCAGCAGCCCGGGTGGGAGGGGGGTGTACAATGAGCAGTTCTTC.

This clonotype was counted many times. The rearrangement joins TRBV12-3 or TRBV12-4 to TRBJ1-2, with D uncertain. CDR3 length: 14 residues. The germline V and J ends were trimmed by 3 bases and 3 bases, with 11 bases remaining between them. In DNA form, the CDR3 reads TGTGCCAGCAGTTTCGAGGACGGAGACTATGGCTACACCTTC. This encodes CASSFEDGDYGYTF.

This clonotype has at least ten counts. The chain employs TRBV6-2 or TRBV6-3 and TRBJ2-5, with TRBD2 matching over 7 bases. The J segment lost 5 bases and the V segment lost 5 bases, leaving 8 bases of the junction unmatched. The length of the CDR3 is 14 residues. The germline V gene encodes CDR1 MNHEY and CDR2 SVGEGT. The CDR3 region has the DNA TGTGCCAGCAGTAGGCGGGAGAGGTGGGAGACCCAGTACTTC. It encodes CASSRRERWETQYF.

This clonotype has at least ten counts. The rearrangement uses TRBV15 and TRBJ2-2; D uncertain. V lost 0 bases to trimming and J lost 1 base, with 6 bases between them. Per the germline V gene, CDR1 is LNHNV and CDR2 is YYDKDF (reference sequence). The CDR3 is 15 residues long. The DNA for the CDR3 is TGTGCCACCAGCAGAGATCCGGTGAACACCGGGGAGCTGTTTTTT. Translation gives CATSRDPVNTGELFF.

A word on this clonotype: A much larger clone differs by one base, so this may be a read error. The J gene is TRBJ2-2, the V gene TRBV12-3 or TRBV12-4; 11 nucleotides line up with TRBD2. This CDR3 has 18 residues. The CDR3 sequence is CASRATAGTSGRTGDLFF. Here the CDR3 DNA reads TGTGCCAGCAGGGCTACGGCCGGGACTAGCGGTAGGACCGGGGACCTGTTTTTT.

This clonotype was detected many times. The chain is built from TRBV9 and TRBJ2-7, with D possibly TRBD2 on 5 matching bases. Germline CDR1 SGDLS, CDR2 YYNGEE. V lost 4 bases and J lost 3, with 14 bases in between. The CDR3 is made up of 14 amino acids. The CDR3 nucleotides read TGTGCCAGCAGCCCAGGACTTCGACTCTACGAGCAGTACTTC. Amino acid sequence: CASSPGLRLYEQYF.

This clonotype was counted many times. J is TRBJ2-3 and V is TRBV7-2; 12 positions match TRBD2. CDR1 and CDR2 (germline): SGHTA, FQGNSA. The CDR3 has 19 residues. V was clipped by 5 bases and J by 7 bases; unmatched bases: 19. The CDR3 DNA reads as TGTGCCAGCAGCCCCGGGGCTAGCGGGAGGGCCGGGATGGGTCATACGCAGTATTTT. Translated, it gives CASSPGASGRAGMGHTQYF.

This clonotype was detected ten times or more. CDR3 loop: CASSGPGGYNEQFF. The CDR3 nucleotides are TGTGCCAGTAGTGGCCCAGGGGGGTACAATGAGCAGTTCTTC. This rearrangement joins TRBV19 to TRBJ2-1; maybe TRBD1 (7 bases). Germline CDR1 LNHDA, CDR2 SQIVND (reference sequence). V was pared by 5 bases and J by 4 bases, with 12 bases between. The CDR3 covers 14 residues.

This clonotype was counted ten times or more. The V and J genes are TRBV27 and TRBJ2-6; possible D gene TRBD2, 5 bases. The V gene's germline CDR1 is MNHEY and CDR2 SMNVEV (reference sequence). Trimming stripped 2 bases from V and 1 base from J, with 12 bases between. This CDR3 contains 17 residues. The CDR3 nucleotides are TGTGCCAGCAGTTTAGGTTACCTAGCTTCTGGGGCCAACGTCCTGACTTTC. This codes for CASSLGYLASGANVLTF.

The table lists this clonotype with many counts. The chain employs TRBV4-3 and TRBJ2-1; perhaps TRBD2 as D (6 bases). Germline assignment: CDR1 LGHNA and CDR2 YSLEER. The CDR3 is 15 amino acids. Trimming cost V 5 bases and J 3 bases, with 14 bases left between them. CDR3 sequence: CASSESGGNYNEQFF. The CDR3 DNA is TGCGCCAGCAGCGAAAGCGGAGGGAACTACAATGAGCAGTTCTTC.

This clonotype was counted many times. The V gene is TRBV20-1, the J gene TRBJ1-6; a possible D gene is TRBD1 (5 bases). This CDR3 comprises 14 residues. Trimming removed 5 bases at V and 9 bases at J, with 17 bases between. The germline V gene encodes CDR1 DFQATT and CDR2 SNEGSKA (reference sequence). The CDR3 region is CSAPPRGWGSPLHF. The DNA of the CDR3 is TGCAGTGCTCCCCCTAGGGGCTGGGGTTCACCCCTCCACTTT.

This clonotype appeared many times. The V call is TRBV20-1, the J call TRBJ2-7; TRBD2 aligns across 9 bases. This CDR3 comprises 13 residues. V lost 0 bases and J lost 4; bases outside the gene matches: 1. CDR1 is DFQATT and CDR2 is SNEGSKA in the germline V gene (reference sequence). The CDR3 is CSARDLAGYEQYF. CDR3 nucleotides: TGCAGTGCTAGAGATCTAGCGGGGTACGAGCAGTACTTC.

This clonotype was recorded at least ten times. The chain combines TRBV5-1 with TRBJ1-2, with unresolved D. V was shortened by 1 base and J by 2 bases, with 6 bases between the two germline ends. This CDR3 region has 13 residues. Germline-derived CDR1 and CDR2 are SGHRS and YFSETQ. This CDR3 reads CASSLSPNYGYTF. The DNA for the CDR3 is TGCGCCAGCAGCTTGTCTCCCAACTATGGCTACACCTTC.

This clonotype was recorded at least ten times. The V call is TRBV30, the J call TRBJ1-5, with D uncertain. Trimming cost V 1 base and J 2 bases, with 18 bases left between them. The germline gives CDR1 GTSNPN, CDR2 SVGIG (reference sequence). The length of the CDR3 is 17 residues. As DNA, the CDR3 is TGTGCCTGGAGTGGGACGCTCGGGCTCCAGGGCAATCAGCCCCAGCATTTT. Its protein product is CAWSGTLGLQGNQPQHF.

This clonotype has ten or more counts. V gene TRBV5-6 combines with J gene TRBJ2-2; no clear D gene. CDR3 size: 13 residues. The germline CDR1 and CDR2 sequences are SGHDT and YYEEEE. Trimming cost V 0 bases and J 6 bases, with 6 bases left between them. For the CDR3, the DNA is TGTGCCAGCAGCTTGGTGGGTCCCGGGGAGCTGTTTTTT. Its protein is CASSLVGPGELFF. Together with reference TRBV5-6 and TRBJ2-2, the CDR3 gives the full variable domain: DAGVTQSPTHLIKTRGQQVTLRCSPKSGHDTVSWYQQALGQGPQFIFQYYEEEERQRGNFPDRFSGHQFPNYSSELNVNALLLGDSALYLCASSLVGPGELFFGEGSRLTVL.

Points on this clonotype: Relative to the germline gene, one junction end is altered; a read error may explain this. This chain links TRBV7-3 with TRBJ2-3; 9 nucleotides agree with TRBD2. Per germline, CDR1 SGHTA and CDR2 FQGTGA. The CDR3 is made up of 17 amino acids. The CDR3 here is CATSALSLAGHTDTQYF. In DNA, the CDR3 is TGTGCCACCAGCGCGTTATCACTAGCGGGCCACACAGATACGCAGTATTTT.

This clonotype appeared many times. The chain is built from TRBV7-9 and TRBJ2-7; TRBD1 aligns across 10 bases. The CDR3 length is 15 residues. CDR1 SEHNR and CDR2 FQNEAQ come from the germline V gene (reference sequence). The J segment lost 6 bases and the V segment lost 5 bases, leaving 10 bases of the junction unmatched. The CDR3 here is CASSRGGTGASEQYF. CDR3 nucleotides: TGTGCCAGCAGCAGGGGGGGGACAGGGGCAAGCGAGCAGTACTTC.